The clone carrying this T cell receptor (beta chain) was seen ten or more times. As yet, its antigen is unknown. This sample was included in a study of CD8 T cells in ankylosing spondylitis. Study outcomes and limitations: Earlier work had already found some motif variants in reactive arthritis synovial fluid and blood.

TCRdb itself ran the 5' RACE reads through MiXCR, one entry per CDR3 protein. The repertoire consists of approximately 100,000 distinct CDR3 sequences, with roughly 8.3% occurring once and the leading ten covering nearly 10%. From germline, CDR1 is MGHRA and CDR2 YSYEKL. This CDR3 is 13 amino acids long. V was pared by 1 base and J by 3 bases, with 7 bases between. The clonotype comes from a male donor with ankylosing spondylitis or in good health (not recorded which). The V and J genes are TRBV4-1 and TRBJ2-7; D unresolved. The sequenced sample was blood, either unsorted or a sorted T cell fraction (not recorded which). Here the CDR3 DNA reads TGCGCCAGCAGCCAAGTGGAACGCTACGAGCAGTACTTC. This codes for CASSQVERYEQYF.